These T cell receptor beta chains were read from a single sample in a study of response to subunit inactivated influenza vaccine. TCRdb re-derived calls from the RT-PCR reads in MiXCR, one entry per CDR3 protein. Of 700,000 to 900,000 distinct CDR3 sequences listed, around 20% were seen once; the top ten hold 10%. Sequencing was performed on PBMCs from blood, taken around 5 days after vaccination. All receptors derive from a man in his fifties who received an inactivated influenza vaccine. Both conserved end residues are part of each CDR3. The D gene is left open where the match is weak. Clone size, where shown, is once, few, many, or a class for clones that have expanded.

size: NA; J: TRBJ2-3; V: TRBV7-2; D: TRBD2; DNA: TGTGCCAGCAGCTTAGCGGGAGGGCCATACGATACGCAGTATTTT; CDR3: CASSLAGGPYDTQYF
size: many; J: TRBJ2-5; V: TRBV12-3/TRBV12-4; D: TRBD2; DNA: TGTGCCAGCAGGACACTAGCGAGAGAGACCCAGTACTTC; CDR3: CASRTLARETQYF
size: NA; J: TRBJ2-1; V: TRBV5-1; D: TRBD2; DNA: TGCGCCAGCAGCTTGTCCCCCGGGGGGGGCTACAATGAGCAGTTCTTC; CDR3: CASSLSPGGGYNEQFF
size: NA; J: TRBJ1-2; V: TRBV6-2/TRBV6-3; D: NA; DNA: TGTGCCAGCAGTTACAGCGGCGATGGCTACACCTTC; CDR3: CASSYSGDGYTF
size: NA; J: TRBJ2-2; V: TRBV3-1; D: TRBD2; DNA: TGTGCCAGCAGCCAAGGGCTAGCGGGAGTCCCCGGGGAGCTGTTTTTT; CDR3: CASSQGLAGVPGELFF
size: few; J: TRBJ1-1; V: TRBV20-1; D: NA; DNA: TGCAGTGCACCGACCGTGAACACTGAAGCTTTCTTT; CDR3: CSAPTVNTEAFF
size: few; J: TRBJ2-1; V: TRBV15; D: NA; DNA: TGTGCCACCAGCAGAGACCTCAGGACTGTGCACAATGAGCAGTTCTTC; CDR3: CATSRDLRTVHNEQFF
size: NA; J: TRBJ2-3; V: TRBV6-2/TRBV6-3; D: TRBD2; DNA: TGTGCCAGCAGTTACTCGAAGCGGGGGCCCACAGATACGCAGTATTTT; CDR3: CASSYSKRGPTDTQYF
size: NA; J: TRBJ2-7; V: TRBV20-1; D: TRBD1; DNA: TGCAGTGCCGAAGACAGGGGAAGCTGGTCCTCCTACGAGCAGTACTTC; CDR3: CSAEDRGSWSSYEQYF
size: many; J: TRBJ1-1; V: TRBV5-1; D: NA; DNA: TGCGCCAGCAGCTTCGGGGGGAGGACTGAAGCTTTCTTT; CDR3: CASSFGGRTEAFF
size: NA; J: TRBJ2-3; V: TRBV20-1; D: NA; DNA: TGCAGTGCTAGAGAAGCATCGAACACAGATACGCAGTATTTT; CDR3: CSAREASNTDTQYF
size: NA; J: TRBJ1-4; V: TRBV7-9; D: NA; DNA: TGTGCCAGCAGCTTAGACGGACTTGCAACTAATGAAAAACTGTTTTTT; CDR3: CASSLDGLATNEKLFF
size: few; J: TRBJ2-1; V: TRBV7-8; D: NA; DNA: TGTGCCAGCAGCACAGCACATACCAGGGCTTACAATGAGCAGTTCTTC; CDR3: CASSTAHTRAYNEQFF
size: NA; J: TRBJ2-2; V: TRBV9; D: NA; DNA: TGTGCCAGCAGCGTAGCTTTTCGGGGGGCTGGGACCGGGGAGCTGTTTTTT; CDR3: CASSVAFRGAGTGELFF
size: once; J: TRBJ2-7; V: TRBV20-1; D: NA; DNA: TGCAGTGCTAGTCAGGGGCTTACCTACGAGCAGTACTTC; CDR3: CSASQGLTYEQYF
size: NA; J: TRBJ2-2; V: TRBV7-3; D: NA; DNA: TGTGCCAGCAGCTCGACAGTTGGGGTCGATGCGGAGGGCACCGGGGAGCTGTTTTTT; CDR3: CASSSTVGVDAEGTGELFF